The 20 T cell receptor beta chains listed next were all sequenced from one sample in a study of blood T cell repertoires in COVID-19. This table comes from immunoSEQ multiplex PCR, and its TCRdb copy is limited to in-frame clones, with some not included. The table has some 150,000 clones, 84% seen once; the top ten hold roughly 7.1%. Input material: peripheral blood. The receptors originated from a man aged 35 to 55 who had recovered from COVID-19.

This clone appeared a single time. The J gene is TRBJ2-1, the V gene TRBV9, with 7 bases that match TRBD1. Per germline, CDR1 SGDLS and CDR2 YYNGEE. V shed 7 bases, J shed 1 base, and the junction held 2 bases outside the gene matches. The CDR3 is 13 amino acids. In nucleotides, the CDR3 is TGTGCCAGCGGGGACAGTTCCTACAATGAGCAGTTCTTC. It encodes CASGDSSYNEQFF.

This clone was observed a few times. The chain has TRBV10-3 and TRBJ1-2; TRBD1 matches 8 bases. Germline V gene sequence: CDR1 ENHRY, CDR2 SYGVKD. V gave up 6 bases and J gave up 1 base; unmatched junction bases: 7. The CDR3 consists of 15 residues. CDR3 region: CAIRVGQGGNYGYTF. CDR3 nucleotide sequence: TGTGCCATCAGGGTTGGACAGGGTGGTAACTATGGCTACACCTTC.

The CDR3 loop reads CASSLPGGADTQYF. The CDR3 DNA is TGTGCCAGCAGCTTGCCAGGAGGCGCAGATACGCAGTATTTT. V usage is TRBV11-3 and J usage is TRBJ2-3; possibly TRBD2 for D (5 bases). Trimming stripped 3 bases from V and 4 bases from J, with 11 bases between. The germline V gene encodes CDR1 SGHNT and CDR2 YENEEA. The CDR3 sequence is 14 residues long.

The count of this clone is one. V is TRBV6-2 or TRBV6-3 and J is TRBJ1-5; 9 bases are shared with TRBD1. The V gene's germline CDR1 is MNHEY and CDR2 SVGEGT. The CDR3 consists of 14 residues. Trimming at V came to 5 bases and at J to 6 bases, leaving 5 bases not matched to a gene. The CDR3 region has the DNA TGTGCCAGCAGTCATGACAGGGGGAGTCAGCCCCAGCATTTT. Amino acids: CASSHDRGSQPQHF.

V is TRBV6-5 and J is TRBJ2-2, with TRBD1 matching over 7 bases. Germline-derived CDR1 and CDR2 are MNHEY and SVGAGI. Trimming at V came to 7 bases and at J to 4 bases, leaving 6 bases not matched to a gene. The CDR3 is 14 amino acids. CDR3 sequence (DNA): TGTGCCAGCAATCGAGACAGGGCCACCGGGGAGCTGTTTTTT. Protein sequence: CASNRDRATGELFF.

The chain joins TRBV4-3 to TRBJ2-3; the match to TRBD1 covers 7 bases. The germline gives CDR1 LGHNA, CDR2 YSLEER. V shed 4 bases and J 7 bases; nucleotides not matched to a gene: 14. The CDR3 is 16 amino acids. CDR3 nucleotide sequence: TGCGCCAGCAGCCCACAAGCGGTCACTAGGGGGCATACGCAGTATTTT. Residues: CASSPQAVTRGHTQYF.

The V call is TRBV5-5, the J call TRBJ1-3, with TRBD1 identical over 8 bases. The CDR3 runs 15 residues. The V gene's germline CDR1 is SGHKS and CDR2 YYEKEE (reference sequence). V lost 4 bases, J lost 4 bases, and 7 bases stayed unmatched. This CDR3 reads CASSTQGAGGNTIYF. The CDR3 DNA is TGTGCCAGCAGCACCCAGGGGGCAGGAGGAAACACCATATATTTT.

The CDR3 nucleotides read TGCACCAGCAGCCGACGCAGGGGCCATCAGCCCCAGCATTTT. It is translated as CTSSRRRGHQPQHF. V usage is TRBV1 and J usage is TRBJ1-5; TRBD1 is the table's D call and was not checked against the DNA. TRBV1 is a pseudogene locus. The CDR3 is 14 residues long.

This sequence joins TRBV19 and TRBJ2-7; D is undetermined. The germline CDR1 and CDR2 sequences are LNHDA and SQIVND (reference sequence). The CDR3 covers 13 residues. V lost 5 bases and J lost 1, with 9 bases in between. The CDR3 coding sequence is TGTGCCAGTAGTGTCAGAGGATCCTACGAGCAGTACTTC. It is translated as CASSVRGSYEQYF.

This chain joins TRBV30 and TRBJ1-6; weak D call: TRBD1 (6 bases). There are 14 residues in the CDR3. The V gene's germline CDR1 is GTSNPN and CDR2 SVGIG (reference sequence). Trimming took 2 bases from V and 7 from J, leaving 12 bases between them. The CDR3 nucleotides read TGTGCCTGGAGTCCCGGCAGGGGAAATTCACCCCTCCACTTT. It encodes CAWSPGRGNSPLHF.

This clone was seen ten or more times. This chain joins TRBV12-3 or TRBV12-4 and TRBJ2-5, with D tentatively TRBD1 (6 bases). Trimming cost V 6 bases and J 4 bases, with 12 bases left between them. The CDR3 has 13 residues. As DNA, the CDR3 is TGTGCCAGCAGCAGGGGATTGGCAGAGACCCAGTACTTC. Its protein product is CASSRGLAETQYF.

The J gene is TRBJ1-3, the V gene TRBV6-1; no firm D call. V was pared by 3 bases and J by 4 bases, with 16 bases between. CDR3 size: 16 residues. Germline V gene data show CDR1 as MNHNS and CDR2 as SASEGT. The CDR3 region is CASSEIGTSRGNTIYF. For the CDR3, the DNA is TGTGCCAGCAGTGAGATCGGTACATCTAGGGGAAACACCATATATTTT.

V and J are TRBV4-1 and TRBJ2-7; TRBD2 might be the D (5 bases). V lost 0 bases and J lost 1, with 13 bases in between. From germline, CDR1 is MGHRA and CDR2 YSYEKL. The CDR3 loop spans 16 amino acids. The CDR3 protein is CASSQDSLAPSYEQYF. CDR3 DNA sequence: TGCGCCAGCAGCCAAGATAGCCTAGCCCCTTCCTACGAGCAGTACTTC.

The chain joins TRBV6-5 to TRBJ1-1; possible D gene TRBD1, 5 bases. The CDR3 has 12 residues. The germline V gene encodes CDR1 MNHEY and CDR2 SVGAGI. Trimming took 6 bases from V and 4 from J, leaving 9 bases between them. CDR3 DNA: TGTGCCAGCAGCAGGGTTGGCACTGAAGCTTTCTTT. Amino acid sequence: CASSRVGTEAFF.

This clone came up once. V usage is TRBV4-1 and J usage is TRBJ2-3; 11 bases map to TRBD1. There are 16 residues in the CDR3. Trimming removed 4 bases from V and 1 base from J; junction bases left unmatched: 4. The V gene's germline CDR1 is MGHRA and CDR2 YSYEKL. The CDR3 loop reads CASSRLGQGGTDTQYF. Written as DNA, the CDR3 is TGCGCCAGCAGCCGATTGGGACAGGGGGGCACAGATACGCAGTATTTT.

The chain is built from TRBV24-1 and TRBJ2-3; 10 bases align to TRBD1. The CDR3 has 15 amino acids. CDR1 and CDR2 from the germline V gene are KGHDR and SFDVKD. Unmatched junction bases numbered 5, after V lost 4 bases and J lost 5 bases. The CDR3 region is CATSELTGGRDTQYF. The DNA for the CDR3 is TGTGCCACCAGTGAATTGACAGGGGGCAGAGATACGCAGTATTTT.

This chain uses TRBV20-1 with TRBJ2-2; a weak D match, TRBD1 (6 bases). This CDR3 spans 14 amino acids. CDR1 and CDR2 (germline): DFQATT, SNEGSKA (reference sequence). Trimming stripped 3 bases from V and 2 bases from J, with 10 bases between. DNA for the CDR3: TGCAGTGCTAGTGTAGGGGGAAACACCGGGGAGCTGTTTTTT. Its protein is CSASVGGNTGELFF.

The chain recombines TRBV9 with TRBJ2-3; 14 bases fit TRBD2. Germline V lookup: CDR1 SGDLS, CDR2 YYNGEE. The V gene end was trimmed by 5 bases and the J gene end by 5 bases; junction bases not matched to a gene: 7. This CDR3 has 16 amino acids. The CDR3 spells CASSATSGGAGDTQYF. CDR3 coding DNA: TGTGCCAGCAGTGCGACTAGCGGGGGGGCGGGAGATACGCAGTATTTT.

The V gene is TRBV6-4, the J gene TRBJ2-7; TRBD1 matches at 7 bases. The germline CDR1 and CDR2 sequences are MRHNA and SNTAGT. V lost 2 bases and J lost 2; bases outside the gene matches: 9. This CDR3 comprises 16 residues. DNA of the CDR3: TGTGCCAGCAGTGACCTAACCCGGGACAGCCCCTACGAGCAGTACTTC. Translation: CASSDLTRDSPYEQYF.

CDR3 amino acids: CATYNLDTQYF. DNA of the CDR3: TGTGCCACCTACAATCTCGATACGCAGTATTTT. The gene calls are TRBV24-1 and TRBJ2-3, with unresolved D. The CDR3 loop spans 11 amino acids. The ends were cut back, 9 bases at V and 6 bases at J, with 9 bases in the middle. Germline loops: CDR1 KGHDR, CDR2 SFDVKD.